This TCR beta chain was observed in a study of molecular identifiers for immune sequencing clone quantification. From germline, CDR1 is SNHLY and CDR2 FYNNEI. This CDR3 comprises 13 residues. Between the trimmed V and J ends, which lost 4 bases and 3 bases, there was a span of 6 bases. TCRdb re-derived calls from the PCR reads in MiXCR, one entry per CDR3 protein. This table holds approximately 320,000 distinct CDR3 sequences, roughly 24% found once. This clonotype came up a few times. This chain uses TRBV2 with TRBJ2-2, with D hard to call. This receptor was identified in a human donor in good health. Some libraries in this study had Jurkat cell RNA spiked in. The sample consisted of naive CD8+ T cells from blood, with Jurkat cell RNA spiked in. Sample subset: FACS-sorted CD8+CD4-CCR7+CD45RA+ naive T cells. The CDR3 region has the DNA TGTGCCAGCAGTGGGGTGGACACCGGGGAGCTGTTTTTT. Translating gives CASSGVDTGELFF.